This TCR beta chain derives from a study of T-cell memory formation after mild COVID-19. Whole-study results and caveats: Clones that contracted clustered mainly in CM and EM if CD4+ and in EMRA if CD8+. The second-wave clones peaking on day 37 were not confirmed as SARS-CoV-2-specific.

The CDR3 is 16 residues long. The ends lost 3 bases at V and 6 bases at J; junction bases unmatched: 7. Germline V gene sequence: CDR1 DFQATT, CDR2 SNEGSKA (reference sequence). Turning to this clonotype: The target antigen is unknown.

TCRdb redid the calling of the 5' RACE reads with MiXCR, one entry per CDR3 protein. Among 55,000 to 65,000 distinct CDR3 sequences listed, 9.5% were seen once. V usage is TRBV20-1 and J usage is TRBJ2-1, with 14 positions matching TRBD2. The clonotype comes from a young man who had mild COVID-19 (a few samples of this study predate the infection). Cell type and time point are not known. Sequencing was done on a sample of PBMCs or a T cell subset sorted from them (not recorded which). CDR3 bases: TGCAGTGCTAGCCGAATTGGACTAGCGGGGGGCAATGAGCAGTTCTTC. Translated, it gives CSASRIGLAGGNEQFF.